Listed here are 17 T cell receptor beta chains from one sample, sequenced in a study of tumor-infiltrating lymphocytes in localized non-small cell lung cancer. Assay used: immunoSEQ multiplex PCR; TCRdb lists only in-frame clones, some missing. This repertoire shows approximately 6,200 clones, 76% found once; its top ten account for 16%. Sequencing used uninvolved lung tissue not adjacent to the tumor. Receptors were obtained from a human donor with non-small cell lung cancer.

The gene calls are TRBV6-5 and TRBJ1-2; D is undetermined. The CDR3 loop spans 15 amino acids. Germline CDR1 is MNHEY and CDR2 is SVGAGI. Trimming left V 4 bases short and J 6 bases short, with 18 bases between. The CDR3 reads CASSSLRQANNGYTF. CDR3 coding DNA: TGTGCCAGCAGTTCTCTCAGGCAGGCCAACAATGGCTACACCTTC.

The rearrangement uses TRBV5-1 and TRBJ2-7; D call uncertain. This CDR3 is 13 amino acids long. Germline V gene lookup returns CDR1 SGHRS and CDR2 YFSETQ. V was pared by 4 bases and J by 6 bases, with 14 bases between. As DNA, the CDR3 is TGCGCCAGCAGCGTTGGCGTTTCGTCCGAGCAGTACTTC. Translating it yields CASSVGVSSEQYF.

J is TRBJ1-1 and V is TRBV5-6; a possible D gene is TRBD1 (5 bases). Trimming took 4 bases from V and 8 from J, leaving 15 bases between them. Germline V gives CDR1 SGHDT, CDR2 YYEEEE. CDR3 length: 13 amino acids. This CDR3 reads CASSGVGLVEAFF. The CDR3 DNA is TGTGCCAGCAGCGGGGTGGGGCTCGTCGAAGCTTTCTTT.

This chain joins TRBV11-1 and TRBJ2-6; 9 bases fit TRBD1. With 4 bases clipped from V and 2 bases from J, the junction kept 12 bases outside the gene matches. The CDR3 runs 19 residues. CDR1 is SGHAT and CDR2 is FQDESV in the germline V gene (reference sequence). CDR3 amino acids: CASSSNRDRVRAGANVLTF. The DNA of the CDR3 is TGTGCCAGCAGCTCAAACCGGGACAGGGTTCGGGCTGGGGCCAACGTCCTGACTTTC.

This clone was seen a single time. The chain recombines TRBV9 with TRBJ1-5, with TRBD1 matching over 7 bases. The CDR3 contains 15 residues. V dropped 4 bases and J dropped 1; count of bases not matched to a gene: 5. CDR1 is SGDLS, CDR2 YYNGEE, per germline. CDR3 sequence: CASSPQGDSNQPQHF. In nucleotides, the CDR3 is TGTGCCAGCAGCCCCCAGGGGGACAGCAATCAGCCCCAGCATTTT.

In its sample, this clone was seen a few times. This chain connects TRBV27 to TRBJ1-2, with D maybe TRBD1 (6 bases). CDR3 length equals 14 residues. Deletions cut 0 bases from V and 3 bases from J, with 8 bases between. Germline CDR1 MNHEY, CDR2 SMNVEV (reference sequence). Here the CDR3 DNA reads TGTGCCAGCAGTTTATCATCAGGGGACTATGGCTACACCTTC. Protein product: CASSLSSGDYGYTF.

This clone appeared a few times. V is TRBV2 and J is TRBJ1-2; D is undetermined. In germline, CDR1 is SNHLY, CDR2 FYNNEI. This CDR3 is 14 amino acids long. Trimming removed 5 bases from V and 5 bases from J, with 15 bases in between. Here the CDR3 reads CASSQDRPEYGYTF. DNA of the CDR3: TGTGCCAGCAGTCAGGACCGCCCAGAGTATGGCTACACCTTC.

The J gene is TRBJ2-2, the V gene TRBV5-4, with D possibly TRBD2 on 5 matching bases. Germline assignment: CDR1 SGHNT and CDR2 YYREEE (reference sequence). The CDR3 spans 13 residues. V lost 0 bases, J lost 5 bases, and 5 bases lay in between. Here the CDR3 reads CASSLAGTGELFF. CDR3 nucleotide sequence: TGTGCCAGCAGCTTGGCGGGGACCGGGGAGCTGTTTTTT.

This chain joins TRBV6-1 and TRBJ1-1; D ambiguous. CDR1 is MNHNS, CDR2 SASEGT, per germline. The CDR3 covers 14 residues. The ends were cut back, 6 bases at V and 1 base at J, with 12 bases in the middle. CDR3 in DNA: TGTGCCAGCAGCCCAGGAGCCGGGAACACTGAAGCTTTCTTT. Its protein is CASSPGAGNTEAFF.

This clone appeared a few times. V is TRBV7-6 and J is TRBJ1-1; D gene uncertain. The V and J ends lost 1 base and 3 bases respectively, with 15 bases between them. The CDR3 covers 16 residues. The germline gives CDR1 SGHVS, CDR2 FNYEAQ. DNA for the CDR3: TGTGCCAGCAGCTTAGGTCCGACAACGAAAGACACTGAAGCTTTCTTT. It specifies CASSLGPTTKDTEAFF.

This rearrangement joins TRBV7-2 to TRBJ2-7; 10 bases agree with TRBD2. V dropped 5 bases and J dropped 6; count of bases not matched to a gene: 10. The CDR3 totals 15 residues. Germline CDR1 SGHTA, CDR2 FQGNSA. The CDR3 DNA reads as TGTGCCAGCAGCCCTCTTCAGCGGGGGGGGGTCGAGCAGTACTTC. It yields the protein CASSPLQRGGVEQYF.

The chain carries TRBV29-1 and TRBJ2-7, with TRBD1 as a possible D gene (5 bases). Germline V gives CDR1 SQVTM, CDR2 ANQGSEA. The ends were cut back, 6 bases at V and 3 bases at J, with 15 bases in the middle. CDR3 length equals 13 residues. The CDR3 reads CSVPDTANYEQYF. As DNA, the CDR3 is TGCAGCGTACCGGACACAGCCAACTACGAGCAGTACTTC.

This chain joins TRBV11-1 and TRBJ1-6; tentatively, D is TRBD1 (5 bases). Per the germline V gene, CDR1 is SGHAT and CDR2 is FQDESV (reference sequence). There are 13 residues in the CDR3. V was cut by 1 base and J by 8 bases, with 6 bases left in between. CDR3 nucleotide sequence: TGTGCCAGCAGCTTAGGAGGGGATTCACCCCTCCACTTT. This gives the protein CASSLGGDSPLHF. The full variable domain, with the rest looked up from reference TRBV11-1 and TRBJ1-6, is EAEVAQSPRYKITEKSQAVAFWCDPISGHATLYWYRQILGQGPELLVQFQDESVVDDSQLPKDRFSAERLKGVDSTLKIQPAELGDSAMYLCASSLGGDSPLHFGNGTRLTVT.

The chain uses TRBV5-1 and TRBJ1-3; D not certain. Between the trimmed V and J ends, which lost 0 bases and 4 bases, there was a span of 14 bases. Germline assignment: CDR1 SGHRS and CDR2 YFSETQ. The CDR3 length is 16 residues. The DNA for the CDR3 is TGCGCCAGCAGCTTGGAGTCCGGGTTACAGGGAAACACCATATATTTT. This sequence encodes CASSLESGLQGNTIYF. Full variable domain (remainder filled in from reference TRBV5-1 and TRBJ1-3): KAGVTQTPRYLIKTRGQQVTLSCSPISGHRSVSWYQQTPGQGLQFLFEYFSETQRNKGNFPGRFSGRQFSNSRSEMNVSTLELGDSALYLCASSLESGLQGNTIYFGEGSWLTVV.

The V gene is TRBV9, the J gene TRBJ2-1, with D maybe TRBD2 (6 bases). Trimming stripped 3 bases from V and 6 bases from J, with 10 bases between. Germline CDR1 reads SGDLS; CDR2 reads YYNGEE. The CDR3 is 13 amino acids. In DNA form, the CDR3 reads TGTGCCAGCAGCGACGGGACTTTCAATGAGCAGTTCTTC. Amino acid sequence: CASSDGTFNEQFF.

This clone was seen a few times. The V and J genes are TRBV7-8 and TRBJ2-7; D possibly matches TRBD1 or TRBD2 (6 bases each). CDR1 is SGHVS and CDR2 is FQNEAQ in the germline V gene. The germline V and J ends were trimmed by 1 base and 5 bases, with 15 bases remaining between them. CDR3 length: 15 residues. CDR3 residues: CASSLDGGAVDEQYF. The CDR3 nucleotides read TGTGCCAGCAGCTTAGACGGGGGCGCCGTCGACGAGCAGTACTTC.

This chain connects TRBV19 to TRBJ2-3; 12 bases are shared with TRBD2. This CDR3 is built from 15 residues. CDR1 and CDR2 from the germline V gene are LNHDA and SQIVND (reference sequence). J was trimmed by 4 bases and V by 3 bases; bases with no gene match: 2. The CDR3 region is CASSMASGRADTQYF. CDR3 coding DNA: TGTGCCAGTAGTATGGCTAGCGGGAGGGCAGATACGCAGTATTTT.